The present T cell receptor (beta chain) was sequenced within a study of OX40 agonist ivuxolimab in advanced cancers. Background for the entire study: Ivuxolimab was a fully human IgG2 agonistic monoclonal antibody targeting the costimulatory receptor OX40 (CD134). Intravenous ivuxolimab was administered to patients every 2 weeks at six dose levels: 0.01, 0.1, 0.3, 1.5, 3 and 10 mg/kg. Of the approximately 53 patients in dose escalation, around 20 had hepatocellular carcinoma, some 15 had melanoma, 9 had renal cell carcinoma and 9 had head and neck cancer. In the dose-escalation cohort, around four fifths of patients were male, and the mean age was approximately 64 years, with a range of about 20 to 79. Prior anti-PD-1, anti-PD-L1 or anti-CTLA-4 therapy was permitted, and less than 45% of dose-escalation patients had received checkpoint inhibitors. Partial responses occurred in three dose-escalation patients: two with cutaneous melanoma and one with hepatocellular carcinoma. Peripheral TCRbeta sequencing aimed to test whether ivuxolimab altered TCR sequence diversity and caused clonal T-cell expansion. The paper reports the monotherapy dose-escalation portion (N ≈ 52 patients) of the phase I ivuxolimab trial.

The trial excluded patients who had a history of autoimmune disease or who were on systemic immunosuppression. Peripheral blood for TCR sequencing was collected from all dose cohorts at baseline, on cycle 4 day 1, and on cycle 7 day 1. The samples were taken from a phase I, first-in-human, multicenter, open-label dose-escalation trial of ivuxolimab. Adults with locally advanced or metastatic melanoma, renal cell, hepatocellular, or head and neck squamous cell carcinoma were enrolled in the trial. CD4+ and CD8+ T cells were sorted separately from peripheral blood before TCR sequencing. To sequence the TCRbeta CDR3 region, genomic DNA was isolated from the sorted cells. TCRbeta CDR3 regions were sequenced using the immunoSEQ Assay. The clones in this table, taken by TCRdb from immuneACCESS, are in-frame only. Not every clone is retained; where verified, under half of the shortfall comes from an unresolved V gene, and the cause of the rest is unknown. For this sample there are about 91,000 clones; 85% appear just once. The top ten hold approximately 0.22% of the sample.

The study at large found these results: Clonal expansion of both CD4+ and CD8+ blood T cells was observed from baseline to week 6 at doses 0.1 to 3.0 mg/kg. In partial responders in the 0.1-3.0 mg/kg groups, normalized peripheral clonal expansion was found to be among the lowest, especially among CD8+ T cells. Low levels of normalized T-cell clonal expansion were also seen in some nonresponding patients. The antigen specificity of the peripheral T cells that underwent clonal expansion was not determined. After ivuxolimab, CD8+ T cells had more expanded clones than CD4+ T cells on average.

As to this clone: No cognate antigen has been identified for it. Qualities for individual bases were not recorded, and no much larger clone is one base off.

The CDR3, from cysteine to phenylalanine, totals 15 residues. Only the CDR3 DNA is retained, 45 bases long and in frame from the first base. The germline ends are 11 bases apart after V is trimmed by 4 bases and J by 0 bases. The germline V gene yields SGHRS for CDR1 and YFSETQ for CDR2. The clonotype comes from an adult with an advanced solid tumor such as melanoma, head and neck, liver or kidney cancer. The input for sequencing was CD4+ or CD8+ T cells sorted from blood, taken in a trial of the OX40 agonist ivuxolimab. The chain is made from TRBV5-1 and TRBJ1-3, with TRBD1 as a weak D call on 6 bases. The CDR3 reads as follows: CASSGGQFSGNTIYF. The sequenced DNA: TGCGCCAGCAGCGGAGGACAGTTCTCTGGAAACACCATATATTTT.